Below, 17 T cell receptor beta chains from the same sample are listed, as sequenced in a study of blood T cell repertoires in COVID-19. Using immunoSEQ multiplex PCR, the repertoire was profiled, and TCRdb retains in-frame clones only, with some absent. Of 120,000 to 150,000 clones in the sample, approximately 80% are singletons; the top ten hold 13%. The sequenced sample was peripheral blood. The receptors here all came from a man aged 55 to 70 with active or convalescent COVID-19.

This clone was found once. The chain is built from TRBV28 and TRBJ1-6; 8 nucleotides agree with TRBD1. The V and J ends lost 2 bases and 10 bases, in that order; junction bases with no gene match: 4. The CDR3 consists of 14 residues. The germline V gene has CDR1 MDHEN and CDR2 SYDVKM. CDR3 nucleotide sequence: TGTGCCAGCAGTTTAGACAGGGGTCCGTCACCCCTCCACTTT. Translating gives CASSLDRGPSPLHF.

This chain links TRBV5-1 with TRBJ2-1, with 12 positions matching TRBD1. Germline V gene sequence: CDR1 SGHRS, CDR2 YFSETQ. V lost 4 bases to trimming and J lost 8 bases; unmatched junction nucleotides: 7. The CDR3 is 15 residues long. Here the CDR3 reads CASSSRDRGLDEQFF. The CDR3 DNA is TGCGCCAGCAGCAGCCGGGACAGGGGGCTGGATGAGCAGTTCTTC.

The DNA of the CDR3 is TGTGCCAGCAGCAGCATAGCGGGGCCTAGCACAGATACGCAGTATTTT. It translates to CASSSIAGPSTDTQYF. The V and J genes are TRBV7-3 and TRBJ2-3; 8 bases line up with TRBD2. Germline CDR1 is SGHTA and CDR2 is FQGTGA. The length of the CDR3 is 16 residues. The V and J ends lost 5 bases and 0 bases, in that order; junction bases with no gene match: 7.

This chain links TRBV7-9 with TRBJ2-1, with TRBD2 identical over 9 bases. Losses at the gene ends were 3 bases for V and 1 base for J; bases not matched to a gene: 1. Germline V CDR1 and CDR2: SEHNR, FQNEAQ (reference sequence). The CDR3 is 15 amino acids. Written as DNA, the CDR3 is TGTGCCAGCAGCTTTAGCGGGAGTTCCTACAATGAGCAGTTCTTC. It codes for CASSFSGSSYNEQFF.

This rearrangement joins TRBV7-3 to TRBJ2-2; 8 nucleotides align to TRBD1. The J segment lost 6 bases and the V segment lost 4 bases, leaving 7 bases of the junction unmatched. Germline V gives CDR1 SGHTA, CDR2 FQGTGA. The CDR3 loop spans 15 amino acids. The CDR3 DNA sequence: TGTGCCAGCAGCTACCATCAGGGGGCTGCCGGGGAGCTGTTTTTT. Its protein product is CASSYHQGAAGELFF. Using reference TRBV7-3 and TRBJ2-2 for the parts outside the CDR3, the full variable domain is GAGVSQTPSNKVTEKGKYVELRCDPISGHTALYWYRQSLGQGPEFLIYFQGTGAADDSGLPNDRFFAVRPEGSVSTLKIQRTERGDSAVYLCASSYHQGAAGELFFGEGSRLTVL.

The chain couples TRBV7-6 to TRBJ2-5; D uncertain. Trimming stripped 0 bases from V and 2 bases from J, with 7 bases between. Looked up from germline, CDR1 is SGHVS and CDR2 is FNYEAQ. The CDR3 covers 14 residues. The DNA for the CDR3 is TGTGCCAGCAGCTTAGCCTATAAACAAGAGACCCAGTACTTC. Protein sequence: CASSLAYKQETQYF.

The chain combines TRBV19 with TRBJ2-2; TRBD1 matches 7 bases. The CDR3 totals 15 residues. CDR1 and CDR2 from the germline V gene are LNHDA and SQIVND (reference sequence). Germline trimming cut 7 bases from V and 1 base from J; bases unmatched to any gene: 6. The CDR3 here is CASTTRQGNTGELFF. CDR3 coding DNA: TGTGCCAGTACCACCAGACAGGGGAACACCGGGGAGCTGTTTTTT.

This clone came up once. The chain couples TRBV7-2 to TRBJ1-3; D unclear. V shed 3 bases and J shed 4 bases, with 7 bases lying between them. The CDR3 length is 13 residues. Germline CDR1 reads SGHTA; CDR2 reads FQGNSA. For the CDR3, the DNA is TGTGCCAGCAGCTTGTCCAGGGGAAACACCATATATTTT. Its protein is CASSLSRGNTIYF.

The chain combines TRBV11-2 with TRBJ1-1; 7 bases are shared with TRBD1. The junction had 2 bases not matched to a gene; V was cut back by 3 bases and J by 7 bases. Germline values: CDR1 SGHAT, CDR2 FQNNGV. CDR3 length: 12 amino acids. CDR3 protein: CASSFDRDEAFF. The CDR3 DNA reads TGTGCCAGCAGCTTCGACAGGGATGAAGCTTTCTTT.

The CDR3 protein is CASSGWTGTNTGELFF. The CDR3 region has the DNA TGCGCCAGCAGCGGATGGACAGGCACGAACACCGGGGAGCTGTTTTTT. This rearrangement joins TRBV5-1 to TRBJ2-2; TRBD1 matches at 7 bases. The CDR3 covers 16 residues. The V segment lost 4 bases and the J segment 0 bases; nucleotides outside the gene matches: 6. Per the germline V gene, CDR1 is SGHRS and CDR2 is YFSETQ.

The J gene is TRBJ1-1, the V gene TRBV7-9; TRBD1 agrees at 7 bases. This CDR3 spans 15 amino acids. V lost 7 bases, J lost 5 bases, and 13 bases stayed unmatched. The germline gives CDR1 SEHNR, CDR2 FQNEAQ (reference sequence). CDR3 nucleotides: TGTGCCAGCATAGGAGCAGGGGGGCCGCGGACTGAAGCTTTCTTT. Translated, it gives CASIGAGGPRTEAFF.

The chain carries TRBV28 and TRBJ2-7; 7 bases are a match to TRBD2. CDR3 length equals 15 residues. After removal of 5 bases from V and 2 bases from J, the junction contained 9 bases not matched to a gene. Germline V CDR1 and CDR2: MDHEN, SYDVKM. CDR3 coding DNA: TGTGCCAGCAGTAACATGGCGGGAGACGCCTACGAGCAGTACTTC. This translates into CASSNMAGDAYEQYF.

This chain connects TRBV19 to TRBJ1-1, with a possible D match to TRBD1 (6 bases). CDR1 and CDR2 (germline): LNHDA, SQIVND (reference sequence). This CDR3 is 13 amino acids long. V dropped 3 bases and J dropped 5 bases, with 10 bases sitting between them. The CDR3 region is CASSIQGRTEAFF. For the CDR3, the DNA is TGTGCCAGTAGTATTCAGGGGCGGACTGAAGCTTTCTTT.

The V gene is TRBV7-3, the J gene TRBJ2-1; 7 bases agree with TRBD2. After removal of 1 base from V and 6 bases from J, the junction contained 15 bases not matched to a gene. CDR1 is SGHTA, CDR2 FQGTGA, per germline. The CDR3 has 18 residues. As DNA, the CDR3 is TGTGCCAGCAGCTTAAATCCTTACTTGAGGGTAGCGGGCAATGAGCAGTTCTTC. The encoded protein is CASSLNPYLRVAGNEQFF.

The chain carries TRBV28 and TRBJ1-5; perhaps TRBD1 as D (5 bases). The V end lost 6 bases, the J end lost 2 bases, and 14 bases lay between the germline ends. The CDR3 sequence is 15 residues long. Per germline, CDR1 MDHEN and CDR2 SYDVKM. The CDR3 sequence is CASSVGGNGNQPQHF. CDR3 nucleotides: TGTGCCAGCAGCGTGGGGGGGAATGGCAATCAGCCCCAGCATTTT.

The rearrangement uses TRBV4-2 and TRBJ2-7, with a tentative D call TRBD2 (5 bases). This CDR3 is 16 amino acids long. Between the trimmed V and J ends, which lost 1 base and 4 bases, there was a span of 17 bases. Germline CDR1 and CDR2: LGHNA and YNFKEQ. CDR3 sequence reads: CASSQGVAATTYEQYF. The CDR3 coding sequence is TGTGCCAGCAGCCAAGGTGTGGCAGCGACTACGTACGAGCAGTACTTC.

The chain joins TRBV29-1 to TRBJ2-3; 9 bases align to TRBD1. The germline CDR1 and CDR2 sequences are SQVTM and ANQGSEA. CDR3 size: 15 residues. J was trimmed by 4 bases and V by 4 bases; bases with no gene match: 9. CDR3 protein: CSVVRGQGIADTQYF. CDR3 nucleotide sequence: TGCAGCGTTGTTCGAGGACAGGGGATAGCAGATACGCAGTATTTT.